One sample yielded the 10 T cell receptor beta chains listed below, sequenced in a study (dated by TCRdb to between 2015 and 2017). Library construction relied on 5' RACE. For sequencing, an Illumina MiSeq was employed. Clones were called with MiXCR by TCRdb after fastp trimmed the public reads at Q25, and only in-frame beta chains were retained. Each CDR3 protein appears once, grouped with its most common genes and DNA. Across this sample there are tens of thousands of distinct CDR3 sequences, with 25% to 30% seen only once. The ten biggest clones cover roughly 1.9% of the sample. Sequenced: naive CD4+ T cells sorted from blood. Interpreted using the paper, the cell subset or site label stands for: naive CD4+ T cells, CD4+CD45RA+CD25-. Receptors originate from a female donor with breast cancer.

CDR3 in amino acids: CASSLGGASDTQYF. DNA for the CDR3: TGCGCCAGCAGCTTGGGGGGCGCCTCAGATACGCAGTATTTT. The rearrangement joins TRBV5-1 to TRBJ2-3, with D possibly TRBD1 on 5 matching bases. V was shortened by 0 bases and J by 4 bases, with 9 bases between the two germline ends. Germline V lookup: CDR1 SGHRS, CDR2 YFSETQ. The length of the CDR3 is 14 residues.

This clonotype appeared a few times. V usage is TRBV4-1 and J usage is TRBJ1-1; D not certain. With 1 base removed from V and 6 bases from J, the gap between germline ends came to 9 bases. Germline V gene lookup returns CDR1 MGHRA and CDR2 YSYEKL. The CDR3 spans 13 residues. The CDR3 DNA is TGCGCCAGCAGCCAAGGGTCGACGCCTGAAGCTTTCTTT. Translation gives CASSQGSTPEAFF.

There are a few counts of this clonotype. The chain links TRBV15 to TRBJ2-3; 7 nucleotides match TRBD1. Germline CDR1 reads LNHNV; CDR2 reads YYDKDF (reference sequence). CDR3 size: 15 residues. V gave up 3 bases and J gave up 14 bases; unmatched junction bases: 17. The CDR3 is CATSRGTAKHPRGYF. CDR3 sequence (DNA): TGTGCCACCAGCAGGGGGACAGCTAAACACCCACGGGGGTATTTT.

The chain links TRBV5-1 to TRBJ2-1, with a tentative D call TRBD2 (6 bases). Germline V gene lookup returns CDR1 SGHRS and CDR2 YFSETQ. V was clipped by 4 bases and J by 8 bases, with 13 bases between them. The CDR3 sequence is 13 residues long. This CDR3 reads CASSGPTSYEQFF. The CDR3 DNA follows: TGCGCCAGCAGCGGACCGACTAGTTATGAGCAGTTCTTC.

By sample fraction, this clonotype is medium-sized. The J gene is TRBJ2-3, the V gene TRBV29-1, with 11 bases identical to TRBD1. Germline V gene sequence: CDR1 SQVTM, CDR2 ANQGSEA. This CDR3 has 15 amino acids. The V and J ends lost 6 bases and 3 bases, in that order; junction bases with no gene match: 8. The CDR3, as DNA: TGCAGCGTGGTAGGACAGGGGGCTCGGACAGATACGCAGTATTTT. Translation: CSVVGQGARTDTQYF.

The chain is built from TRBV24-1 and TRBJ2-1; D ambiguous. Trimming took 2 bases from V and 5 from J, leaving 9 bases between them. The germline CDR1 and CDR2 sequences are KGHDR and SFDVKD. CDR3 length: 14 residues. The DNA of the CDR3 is TGTGCCACCAGTGATTCTAGGTTTAACAATGAGCAGTTCTTC. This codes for CATSDSRFNNEQFF.

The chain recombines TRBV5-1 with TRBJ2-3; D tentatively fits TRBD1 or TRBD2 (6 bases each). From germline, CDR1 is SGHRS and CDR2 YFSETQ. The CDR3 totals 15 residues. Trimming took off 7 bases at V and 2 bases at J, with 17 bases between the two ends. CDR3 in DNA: TGCGCCAGCGGAGGGTCGGGGGCCTACACAGATACGCAGTATTTT. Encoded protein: CASGGSGAYTDTQYF.

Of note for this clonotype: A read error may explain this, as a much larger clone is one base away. The CDR3, as DNA: TGTGCCAACAGCGCTCTACAGGGGTTTGATTCACCCCTCCACTTT. It is translated as CANSALQGFDSPLHF. This chain connects TRBV7-2 to TRBJ1-6, with 7 bases that match TRBD1. The CDR3 loop spans 15 amino acids. CDR1 and CDR2 (germline): SGHTA, FQGNSA.

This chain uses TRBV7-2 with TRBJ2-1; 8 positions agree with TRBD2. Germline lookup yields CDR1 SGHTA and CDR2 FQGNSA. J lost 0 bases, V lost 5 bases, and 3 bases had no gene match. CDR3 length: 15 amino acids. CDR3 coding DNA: TGTGCCAGCAGCAAGAGCGGGAGCTCCTACAATGAGCAGTTCTTC. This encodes CASSKSGSSYNEQFF.

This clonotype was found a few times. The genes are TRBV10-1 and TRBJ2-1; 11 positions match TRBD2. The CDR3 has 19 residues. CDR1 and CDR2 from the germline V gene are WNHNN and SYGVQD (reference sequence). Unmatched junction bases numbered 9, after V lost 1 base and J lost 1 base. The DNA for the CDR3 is TGCGCCAGCAGTGAGTTTGCCGGGACTAGCGGCAATTCCTACAATGAGCAGTTCTTC. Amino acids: CASSEFAGTSGNSYNEQFF.